The clone carrying this TCR beta chain appeared once. Antigen: not known. This CDR3 is 15 amino acids long. Trimming took off 4 bases at V and 3 bases at J, with 14 bases between the two ends. From germline, CDR1 is SGHRS and CDR2 YFSETQ. Sequencing used immunoSEQ multiplex PCR; TCRdb keeps in-frame clones, though not all of them. The sample contains 50,000 to 60,000 clones, 75% to 90% of which appear only once. This entry comes from a study of OX40 agonist ivuxolimab in advanced cancers. Overall study context: Patients received the agonistic anti-OX40 (CD134) antibody ivuxolimab.

General observations from the study: Dose levels from 0.1 to 3.0 mg/kg saw CD4+ and CD8+ blood T cells expand clonally by week 6.

Sequencing was performed on CD4+ or CD8+ T cells sorted from blood, taken in a trial of the OX40 agonist ivuxolimab. The TCR originated in an adult with an advanced solid tumor such as melanoma, head and neck, liver or kidney cancer. The chain is built from TRBV5-1 and TRBJ2-4; weak D call: TRBD1 (6 bases). This CDR3 reads CASSGGRGNKNIQYF. CDR3 nucleotide sequence: TGCGCCAGCAGCGGGGGCAGGGGTAACAAAAACATTCAGTACTTC.